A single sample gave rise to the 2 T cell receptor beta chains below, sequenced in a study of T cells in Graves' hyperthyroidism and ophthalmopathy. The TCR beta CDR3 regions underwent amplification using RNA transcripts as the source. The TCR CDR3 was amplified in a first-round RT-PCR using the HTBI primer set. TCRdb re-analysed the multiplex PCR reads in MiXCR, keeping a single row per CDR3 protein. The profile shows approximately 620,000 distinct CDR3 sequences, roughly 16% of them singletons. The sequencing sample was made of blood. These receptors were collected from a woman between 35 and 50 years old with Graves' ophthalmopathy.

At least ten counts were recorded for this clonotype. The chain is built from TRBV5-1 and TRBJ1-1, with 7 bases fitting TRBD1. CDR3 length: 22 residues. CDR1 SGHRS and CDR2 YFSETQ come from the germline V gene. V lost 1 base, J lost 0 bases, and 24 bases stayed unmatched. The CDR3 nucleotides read TGCGCCAGCAGCTTGAACTTTGGGAGACAGGGAGCTCTAATCGCCATGAACACTGAAGCTTTCTTT. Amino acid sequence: CASSLNFGRQGALIAMNTEAFF.

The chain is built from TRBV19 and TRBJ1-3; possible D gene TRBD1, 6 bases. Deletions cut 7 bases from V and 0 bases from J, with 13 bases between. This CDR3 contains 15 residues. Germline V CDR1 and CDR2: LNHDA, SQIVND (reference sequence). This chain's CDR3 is CASIIQGSSGNTIYF. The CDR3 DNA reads TGTGCCAGTATCATACAGGGCTCCTCTGGAAACACCATATATTTT.